A single sample is the source of the 31 T cell receptor beta chains below, sequenced in a study of identical twins. TCRdb reprocessed the 5' RACE reads via MiXCR and lists one record per CDR3 protein. This sample has some 500,000 distinct CDR3 sequences, with roughly 9.9% found just once. Separately, the same data were catalogued under a study of yellow fever vaccine responses in identical twins.

Sequenced: PBMCs. These receptors were collected from a woman aged 18-29 years in good health.

The chain is built from TRBV18 and TRBJ2-1; 8 nucleotides agree with TRBD1. CDR1 and CDR2 (germline): KGHSH, LQKENI. CDR3 size: 15 residues. Losses at the gene ends were 3 bases for V and 4 bases for J; bases not matched to a gene: 5. The CDR3 spells CASSPQGAGYNEQFF. In nucleotides, the CDR3 is TGTGCCAGCTCACCGCAGGGGGCCGGGTACAATGAGCAGTTCTTC.

This clonotype came up a few times. V and J are TRBV5-1 and TRBJ2-3; 7 positions match TRBD1. V gave up 2 bases and J gave up 3 bases; unmatched junction bases: 6. Per the germline V gene, CDR1 is SGHRS and CDR2 is YFSETQ. The CDR3 is 15 amino acids. Written as DNA, the CDR3 is TGCGCCAGCAGCTTCCCCCAGACAGGGACAGATACGCAGTATTTT. Its protein product is CASSFPQTGTDTQYF.

This clonotype turned up a few times. The genes are TRBV29-1 and TRBJ2-3; 12 bases match TRBD2. CDR1 is SQVTM, CDR2 ANQGSEA, per germline. This CDR3 has 17 amino acids. J gave up 6 bases and V 6 bases, and 16 bases lay outside the gene matches. CDR3 loop: CSVYTPRLAGAGDTQYF. The CDR3 bases are TGCAGCGTCTATACCCCAAGACTAGCGGGAGCTGGGGATACGCAGTATTTT.

V gene TRBV5-6 combines with J gene TRBJ1-6; D call uncertain. The germline V gene has CDR1 SGHDT and CDR2 YYEEEE. V lost 5 bases and J 14 bases, leaving 14 bases between the germline ends. The CDR3 runs 12 residues. CDR3 coding DNA: TGTGCCAGCAGTAGACCTGGGTTGGCCCTCCACTTT. This codes for CASSRPGLALHF.

The DNA for the CDR3 is TGCAGTGCTCGGGTGACTAGCGGGAGCACAGATACGCAGTATTTT. It encodes CSARVTSGSTDTQYF. V is TRBV20-1 and J is TRBJ2-3; the match to TRBD2 covers 10 bases. CDR3 length: 15 amino acids. The junction had 5 bases not matched to a gene; V was cut back by 5 bases and J by 0 bases. CDR1 is DFQATT and CDR2 is SNEGSKA in the germline V gene (reference sequence).

This chain connects TRBV20-1 to TRBJ2-7; 10 nucleotides agree with TRBD1. CDR1 is DFQATT and CDR2 is SNEGSKA in the germline V gene (reference sequence). The CDR3 is 14 residues long. V shed 0 bases and J 4 bases; nucleotides not matched to a gene: 3. This chain's CDR3 is CSARDRGQGYEQYF. The CDR3 DNA reads as TGCAGTGCTAGAGATCGGGGACAGGGGTACGAGCAGTACTTC.

This clonotype was recorded a few times. V and J are TRBV7-9 and TRBJ2-4; 8 nucleotides align to TRBD1. Trimming removed 6 bases from V and 7 bases from J; junction bases left unmatched: 8. Germline V lookup: CDR1 SEHNR, CDR2 FQNEAQ (reference sequence). The CDR3 spans 14 residues. CDR3 coding DNA: TGTGCCAGCAGGGGAACAGGGGGTGTGAACATTCAGTACTTC. Translation gives CASRGTGGVNIQYF. Full variable domain (outside the CDR3, taken from reference TRBV7-9 and TRBJ2-4): DTGVSQNPRHKITKRGQNVTFRCDPISEHNRLYWYRQTLGQGPEFLTYFQNEAQLEKSRLLSDRFSAERPKGSFSTLEIQRTEQGDSAMYLCASRGTGGVNIQYFGAGTRLSVL.

This clonotype was detected a few times. Mismatch with germline at one junction end may stem from a read error. This chain joins TRBV6-5 and TRBJ2-5; a possible D gene is TRBD1 (5 bases). CDR1 is MNHEY and CDR2 is SVGAGI in the germline V gene. The CDR3 runs 14 residues. DNA for the CDR3: TGTGCCAGCAGTTACATAGGACACCAGGAGACCCAGTACTTC. Its translation: CASSYIGHQETQYF.

The CDR3 nucleotides read TGTGCCAGCAGCCAAGATAGGGGGTCTGGGGCCAACGTCCTGACTTTC. This sequence encodes CASSQDRGSGANVLTF. The V and J genes are TRBV3-1 and TRBJ2-6, with a weak D call TRBD1 (6 bases). The germline CDR1 and CDR2 sequences are LGHDT and YNNKEL (reference sequence). The V end lost 0 bases, the J end lost 1 base, and 7 bases lay between the germline ends. The CDR3 extends over 16 amino acids.

This clonotype was detected ten times or more. The V call is TRBV30, the J call TRBJ2-3; D is unclear. The V gene lost 4 bases and the J gene lost 1 base, with 12 bases spanning the gap. The length of the CDR3 is 14 residues. From germline, CDR1 is GTSNPN and CDR2 SVGIG (reference sequence). The chain's CDR3 is CAWTLLKRTDTQYF. CDR3 bases: TGTGCCTGGACTTTACTCAAGCGCACAGATACGCAGTATTTT.

The V gene is TRBV7-6, the J gene TRBJ2-1, with 12 positions matching TRBD2. CDR1 is SGHVS, CDR2 FNYEAQ, per germline. The CDR3 totals 18 residues. Germline trimming cut 1 base from V and 6 bases from J; bases unmatched to any gene: 10. CDR3 sequence: CASSLEGRLAGVINEQFF. The CDR3 coding sequence is TGTGCCAGCAGCTTAGAGGGAAGACTAGCGGGGGTAATCAATGAGCAGTTCTTC.

This clonotype was counted only a few times. This chain connects TRBV7-2 to TRBJ2-7, with a possible D match to TRBD2 (6 bases). Trimming removed 1 base at V and 3 bases at J, with 16 bases between. This CDR3 comprises 16 residues. CDR1 and CDR2 (germline): SGHTA, FQGNSA. As DNA, the CDR3 is TGTGCCAGCAGCTTAGTCGGGACTTATGGGTACTACGAGCAGTACTTC. Its protein is CASSLVGTYGYYEQYF. Drawing the rest from reference TRBV7-2 and TRBJ2-7, the complete variable domain is GAGVSQSPSNKVTEKGKDVELRCDPISGHTALYWYRQSLGQGLEFLIYFQGNSAPDKSGLPSDRFSAERTGGSVSTLTIQRTQQEDSAVYLCASSLVGTYGYYEQYFGPGTRLTVT.

V and J are TRBV30 and TRBJ2-7, with TRBD1 identical over 8 bases. Germline V gene data show CDR1 as GTSNPN and CDR2 as SVGIG (reference sequence). V lost 2 bases to trimming and J lost 3 bases; unmatched junction nucleotides: 9. The CDR3 spans 15 residues. The CDR3 DNA reads TGTGCCTGGAGTCTTGTGACAGGGGCTTACTACGAGCAGTACTTC. This encodes CAWSLVTGAYYEQYF.

This clonotype has a count of ten or more. The chain joins TRBV21-1 to TRBJ2-4. TRBV21-1 is designated a pseudogene. CDR3 length equals 15 residues. CDR3 sequence reads: CASSNDRTTKNIQYF. As DNA, the CDR3 is TGTGCCAGCAGCAATGACCGAACCACCAAAAACATTCAGTACTTC.

This clonotype came up many times. The chain recombines TRBV10-2 with TRBJ2-1, with 7 bases matching TRBD2. The CDR3 sequence is 14 residues long. V trimming: 4 bases; J trimming: 10 bases; junction bases outside the gene matches: 10. Germline CDR1 reads WSHSY; CDR2 reads SAAADI. CDR3 coding DNA: TGCGCCAGCAGTGGGAGACTAGCCGGGTGGGAGCAGTTCTTC. Amino acid sequence: CASSGRLAGWEQFF.

This rearrangement joins TRBV29-1 to TRBJ2-3, with 7 bases lining up with TRBD1. Germline loops: CDR1 SQVTM, CDR2 ANQGSEA. The CDR3 loop spans 12 amino acids. J was trimmed by 1 base and V by 7 bases; bases with no gene match: 2. CDR3 DNA: TGCAGCGCCGGGACAGGCACAGATACGCAGTATTTT. Translating it yields CSAGTGTDTQYF.

The gene calls are TRBV2 and TRBJ2-5; D is unresolved. CDR1 and CDR2 (germline): SNHLY, FYNNEI. There are 15 residues in the CDR3. Trimming took 4 bases from V and 4 from J, leaving 16 bases between them. In nucleotides, the CDR3 is TGTGCCAGCAGTGCTCGGGCCTCCGGCGGAGAGACCCAGTACTTC. This translates into CASSARASGGETQYF.

This clonotype was detected many times. The rearrangement joins TRBV4-3 to TRBJ2-1; either TRBD1 or TRBD2 may supply D (7 bases each). The CDR3 has 19 residues. CDR1 and CDR2 from the germline V gene are LGHNA and YSLEER. V shed 2 bases and J shed 2 bases, with 22 bases lying between them. CDR3: CASSQTTGWVSGAYNEQFF. The CDR3 region has the DNA TGCGCCAGCAGCCAAACGACAGGGTGGGTAAGCGGGGCCTACAATGAGCAGTTCTTC.

This sequence joins TRBV4-3 and TRBJ2-7; 7 bases line up with TRBD1. V dropped 0 bases and J dropped 3; count of bases not matched to a gene: 11. Germline V gives CDR1 LGHNA, CDR2 YSLEER. The CDR3 is 17 amino acids. CDR3 loop: CASSQDWETGKFYEQYF. As DNA, the CDR3 is TGCGCCAGCAGCCAAGATTGGGAGACAGGGAAGTTCTACGAGCAGTACTTC.

A few counts support this clonotype. This chain joins TRBV28 and TRBJ2-1; 8 positions agree with TRBD2. This CDR3 is 15 amino acids long. Per the germline V gene, CDR1 is MDHEN and CDR2 is SYDVKM. Trimming took 7 bases from V and 5 from J; bases not matched to a gene: 10. CDR3 coding DNA: TGTGCCAGCAAACCCCTTAAAGCGGGGGACAATGAGCAGTTCTTC. This encodes CASKPLKAGDNEQFF.

The chain has TRBV28 and TRBJ2-1; tentative D call: TRBD2 (5 bases). Germline assignment: CDR1 MDHEN and CDR2 SYDVKM. V was pared by 10 bases and J by 7 bases, with 17 bases between. The CDR3 is 13 amino acids. The CDR3: CATHRDRQNEQFF. CDR3 in DNA: TGTGCCACCCATCGGGATCGCCAGAATGAGCAGTTCTTC.

This clonotype was recorded many times. This chain links TRBV6-1 with TRBJ2-6, with D perhaps assigned TRBD1 or TRBD2 (5 bases each). The CDR3 spans 16 residues. Trimming stripped 6 bases from V and 5 bases from J, with 17 bases between. Germline CDR1 reads MNHNS; CDR2 reads SASEGT. The CDR3 spells CASRRVGTGWANVLTF. Written as DNA, the CDR3 is TGTGCCAGCAGGAGAGTCGGGACGGGCTGGGCCAACGTCCTGACTTTC.

The chain is built from TRBV29-1 and TRBJ2-1, with TRBD2 matching over 7 bases. The trim removed 6 bases at V and 8 bases at J, leaving 10 bases unmatched. The CDR3 has 13 amino acids. CDR1 is SQVTM and CDR2 is ANQGSEA in the germline V gene. The CDR3 loop reads CSVERGGSDEQFF. The DNA of the CDR3 is TGCAGCGTGGAGCGGGGTGGCAGCGATGAGCAGTTCTTC.

This clonotype was observed at least ten times. The chain has TRBV20-1 and TRBJ2-5; 11 nucleotides match TRBD2. Trimming removed 4 bases from V and 1 base from J; junction bases left unmatched: 8. This CDR3 comprises 16 residues. Germline loops: CDR1 DFQATT, CDR2 SNEGSKA (reference sequence). The CDR3 here is CSATRATSGGQETQYF. For the CDR3, the DNA is TGCAGTGCTACCCGAGCCACTAGCGGGGGCCAAGAGACCCAGTACTTC.

This clonotype was recorded at least ten times. The V and J genes are TRBV27 and TRBJ1-2; TRBD1 aligns across 7 bases. The CDR3 is made up of 15 amino acids. The junction had 11 bases not matched to a gene; V was cut back by 5 bases and J by 5 bases. Germline-derived CDR1 and CDR2 are MNHEY and SMNVEV (reference sequence). CDR3 residues: CASSGDWTGLYGYTF. The CDR3 region has the DNA TGTGCCAGCAGTGGGGATTGGACAGGACTTTATGGCTACACCTTC.

The J gene is TRBJ2-5, the V gene TRBV12-3 or TRBV12-4, with 12 bases fitting TRBD2. The CDR3 is 16 amino acids. V lost 5 bases and J lost 3; bases outside the gene matches: 7. Written as DNA, the CDR3 is TGTGCCAGCAGTGCAAGACTAGCGGGAGATAAAGAGACCCAGTACTTC. Encoded protein: CASSARLAGDKETQYF.

This clonotype was observed a handful of times. V gene TRBV3-1 combines with J gene TRBJ1-1; 7 bases map to TRBD1. Per germline, CDR1 LGHDT and CDR2 YNNKEL (reference sequence). The ends lost 6 bases at V and 1 base at J; junction bases unmatched: 2. The length of the CDR3 is 13 residues. Here the CDR3 DNA reads TGTGCCAGCAGGGGACAGACGAACACTGAAGCTTTCTTT. Residues: CASRGQTNTEAFF.

This clonotype occurred many times. This chain connects TRBV11-1 to TRBJ2-7; the D gene is possibly TRBD1 (6 bases). The germline V gene encodes CDR1 SGHAT and CDR2 FQDESV (reference sequence). The CDR3 spans 19 residues. With 3 bases removed from V and 3 bases from J, the gap between germline ends came to 27 bases. In DNA, the CDR3 is TGTGCCAGCAGCTTCGCAAGGGGATTGGATGCGGACAGTCTCTACGAGCAGTACTTC. Residues: CASSFARGLDADSLYEQYF.

This clonotype showed up just a few times. This chain connects TRBV6-1 to TRBJ1-6; D unresolved. The CDR3 is 14 amino acids. CDR1 and CDR2 (germline): MNHNS, SASEGT. V was shortened by 3 bases and J by 2 bases, with 5 bases between the two germline ends. The CDR3 region has the DNA TGTGCCAGCAGTGACGGAACCTATAATTCACCCCTCCACTTT. Translation: CASSDGTYNSPLHF.

This clonotype was observed at least ten times. The gene calls are TRBV5-1 and TRBJ2-7; 9 bases map to TRBD1. This CDR3 has 14 amino acids. Germline-derived CDR1 and CDR2 are SGHRS and YFSETQ. Trimming cost V 1 base and J 3 bases; bases outside gene matches: 2. DNA of the CDR3: TGCGCCAGCAGCTTGCGACAGGGGGTCTACGAGCAGTACTTC. Encoded protein: CASSLRQGVYEQYF.

This clonotype was seen a handful of times. This chain joins TRBV28 and TRBJ1-2; D remains ambiguous. V lost 4 bases and J lost 2, with 8 bases in between. Germline CDR1 reads MDHEN; CDR2 reads SYDVKM. CDR3 size: 13 residues. The CDR3: CASSSTQNYGYTF. As DNA, the CDR3 is TGTGCCAGCAGTTCGACGCAAAACTATGGCTACACCTTC.